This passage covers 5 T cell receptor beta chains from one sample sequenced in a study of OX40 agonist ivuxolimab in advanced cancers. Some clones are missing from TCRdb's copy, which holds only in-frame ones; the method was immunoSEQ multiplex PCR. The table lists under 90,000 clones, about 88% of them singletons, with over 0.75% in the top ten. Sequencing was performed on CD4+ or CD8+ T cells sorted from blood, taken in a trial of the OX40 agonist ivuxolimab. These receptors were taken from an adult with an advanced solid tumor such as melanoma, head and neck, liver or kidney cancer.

The CDR3 sequence is CASSEISAADTQYF. The CDR3, as DNA: TGCGCCAGCAGTGAAATAAGCGCCGCAGATACGCAGTATTTT. The rearrangement links TRBV10-1 to TRBJ2-3; no clear D. Germline CDR1 WNHNN, CDR2 SYGVQD (reference sequence). V was cut by 3 bases and J by 4 bases, with 11 bases left in between. The CDR3 consists of 14 residues.

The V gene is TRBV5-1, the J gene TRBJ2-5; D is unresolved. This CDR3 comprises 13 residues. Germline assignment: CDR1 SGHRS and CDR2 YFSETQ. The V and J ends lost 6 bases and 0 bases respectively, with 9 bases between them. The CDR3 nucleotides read TGCGCCAGCAATGGAGAAAACCAAGAGACCCAGTACTTC. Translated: CASNGENQETQYF.

The CDR3 is CASSVVSSTRDEQFF. DNA for the CDR3: TGTGCCAGCAGCGTCGTCTCCTCGACAAGAGATGAGCAGTTCTTC. V usage is TRBV6-1 and J usage is TRBJ2-1, with D unresolved. The germline V gene has CDR1 MNHNS and CDR2 SASEGT. The CDR3 length is 15 residues. With 6 bases removed from V and 8 bases from J, the gap between germline ends came to 20 bases.

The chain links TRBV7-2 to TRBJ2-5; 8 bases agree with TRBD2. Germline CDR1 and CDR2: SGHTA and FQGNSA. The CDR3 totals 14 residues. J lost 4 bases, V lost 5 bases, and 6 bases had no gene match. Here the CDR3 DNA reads TGTGCCAGCAGCCCGGGACTAGAAGGAGAGACCCAGTACTTC. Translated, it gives CASSPGLEGETQYF.

CDR3 DNA sequence: TGTGCCAGCAGTGAACGGGGACGGTTCTACGAGCAGTACTTC. Protein product: CASSERGRFYEQYF. The chain joins TRBV6-1 to TRBJ2-7; D is tentatively TRBD1 or TRBD2 (5 bases each). The germline V gene has CDR1 MNHNS and CDR2 SASEGT. The V gene lost 2 bases and the J gene lost 3 bases, with 11 bases spanning the gap. This CDR3 spans 14 amino acids.